This TCR beta chain was obtained from a study of T cell responses to AZD1222 COVID-19 vaccine. Study results and caveats: Repertoire sampling happened only post peak T cell response. Close to half of all spike-specific TCRs reportedly target regions of the variants that are unmutated. The donors showed a predominance of white British ancestry and of females, with possible underestimation of clonal diversity.

Sequencing used immunoSEQ multiplex PCR; TCRdb keeps in-frame clones, though not all of them. The sample consists of fewer than 300,000 clones, approximately 95% of them appearing once. For this clone: Its antigen remains unidentified.

The CDR3 has 14 amino acids. Germline V CDR1 and CDR2: SGDLS, YYNGEE. Between the trimmed V and J ends, which lost 3 bases and 0 bases, there was a span of 7 bases. J is TRBJ1-5 and V is TRBV9; D uncertain. The origin of this receptor is an adult in good health. The sequenced sample was peripheral blood, obtained on day 0 of AZD1222 vaccination. In DNA form, the CDR3 reads TGTGCCAGCAGCGAGACGGTTAGCAATCAGCCCCAGCATTTT. Its protein is CASSETVSNQPQHF.